Sequencing of this T cell receptor beta chain was carried out in a study of cytomegalovirus exposure and HLA in healthy donors. Germline V gene lookup returns CDR1 MDHEN and CDR2 SYDVKM. The CDR3 is made up of 16 amino acids. With V trimmed by 6 bases and J by 4 bases, 9 bases remained unmatched. TCRdb's table, derived via immunoSEQ multiplex PCR, lists solely in-frame clones and lacks some. This sample has 200,000 to 250,000 clones, with around 80% found just once. Material: PBMCs. The source of this sequence is a woman in her thirties in good health and CMV-seropositive. V and J are TRBV28 and TRBJ1-3; 10 nucleotides match TRBD1. CDR3 region: CASRPDRGRTGNTIYF. For the CDR3, the DNA is TGTGCCAGCAGGCCCGACAGGGGGCGTACAGGAAACACCATATATTTT.